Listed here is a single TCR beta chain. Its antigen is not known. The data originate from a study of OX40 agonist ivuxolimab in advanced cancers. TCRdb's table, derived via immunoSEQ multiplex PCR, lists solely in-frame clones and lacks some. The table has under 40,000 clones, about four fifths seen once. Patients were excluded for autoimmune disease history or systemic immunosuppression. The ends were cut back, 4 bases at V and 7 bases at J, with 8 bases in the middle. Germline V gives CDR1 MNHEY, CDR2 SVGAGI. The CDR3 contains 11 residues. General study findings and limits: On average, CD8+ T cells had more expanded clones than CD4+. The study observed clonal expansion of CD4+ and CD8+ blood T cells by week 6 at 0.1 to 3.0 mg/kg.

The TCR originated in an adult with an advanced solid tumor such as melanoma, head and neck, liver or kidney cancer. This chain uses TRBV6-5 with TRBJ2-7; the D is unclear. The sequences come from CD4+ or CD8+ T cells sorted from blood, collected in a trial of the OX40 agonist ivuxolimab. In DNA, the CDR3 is TGTGCCAGCAGTTCCCGGTCTGAGCAGTACTTC. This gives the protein CASSSRSEQYF.